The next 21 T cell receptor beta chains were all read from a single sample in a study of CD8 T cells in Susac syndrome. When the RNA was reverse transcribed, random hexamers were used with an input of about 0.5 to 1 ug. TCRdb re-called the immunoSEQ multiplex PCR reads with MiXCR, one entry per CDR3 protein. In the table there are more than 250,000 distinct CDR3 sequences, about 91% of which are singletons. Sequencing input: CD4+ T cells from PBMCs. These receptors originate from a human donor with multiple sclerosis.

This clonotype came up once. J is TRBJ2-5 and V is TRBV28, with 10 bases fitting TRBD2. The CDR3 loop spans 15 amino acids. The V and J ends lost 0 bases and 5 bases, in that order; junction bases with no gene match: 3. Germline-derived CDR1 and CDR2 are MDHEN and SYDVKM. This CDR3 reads CASSLWERGGETQYF. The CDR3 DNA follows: TGTGCCAGCAGTTTATGGGAGCGGGGGGGGGAGACCCAGTACTTC.

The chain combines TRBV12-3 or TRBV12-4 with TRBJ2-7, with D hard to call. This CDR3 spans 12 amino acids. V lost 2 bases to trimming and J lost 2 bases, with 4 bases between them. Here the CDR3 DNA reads TGTGCCAGCAGTTTACTAGCCTACGAGCAGTACTTC. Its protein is CASSLLAYEQYF.

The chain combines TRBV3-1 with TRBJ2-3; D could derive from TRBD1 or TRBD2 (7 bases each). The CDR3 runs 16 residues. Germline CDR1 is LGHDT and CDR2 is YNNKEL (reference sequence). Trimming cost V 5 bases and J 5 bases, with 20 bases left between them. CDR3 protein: CASSSRGVQGVDTQYF. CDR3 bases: TGTGCCAGCAGCTCTCGGGGGGTCCAGGGGGTAGATACGCAGTATTTT.

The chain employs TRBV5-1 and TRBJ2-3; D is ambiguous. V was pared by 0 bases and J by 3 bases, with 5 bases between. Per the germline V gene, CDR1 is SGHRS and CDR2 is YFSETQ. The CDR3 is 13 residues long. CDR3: CASSLDGTDTQYF. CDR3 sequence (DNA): TGCGCCAGCAGCTTGGATGGGACAGATACGCAGTATTTT.

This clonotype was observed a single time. CDR3 nucleotide sequence: TGCGCCAGCAGCCCCGGACTAGCGGGAGCCCATGAGCAGTTCTTC. Residues: CASSPGLAGAHEQFF. The genes are TRBV5-1 and TRBJ2-1, with TRBD2 matching over 13 bases. The CDR3 length is 15 residues. V shed 4 bases and J 8 bases; nucleotides not matched to a gene: 6. Germline V gives CDR1 SGHRS, CDR2 YFSETQ.

As DNA, the CDR3 is TGCGCCAGCAGCCTCACAGCCCCAATCGAGCAGTTCTTC. It codes for CASSLTAPIEQFF. The V gene is TRBV23-1, the J gene TRBJ2-1; D unclear. TRBV23-1 is identified as an open reading frame with a role that is uncertain. Trimming cost V 6 bases and J 10 bases, with 16 bases left between them. CDR3 size: 13 residues.

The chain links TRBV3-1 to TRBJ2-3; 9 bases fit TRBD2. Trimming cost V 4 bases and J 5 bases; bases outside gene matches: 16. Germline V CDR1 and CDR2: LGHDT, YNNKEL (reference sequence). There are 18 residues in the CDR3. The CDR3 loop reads CASSPTLGIAGGGDTQYF. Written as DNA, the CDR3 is TGTGCCAGCAGCCCTACGCTTGGGATCGCGGGAGGGGGAGATACGCAGTATTTT.

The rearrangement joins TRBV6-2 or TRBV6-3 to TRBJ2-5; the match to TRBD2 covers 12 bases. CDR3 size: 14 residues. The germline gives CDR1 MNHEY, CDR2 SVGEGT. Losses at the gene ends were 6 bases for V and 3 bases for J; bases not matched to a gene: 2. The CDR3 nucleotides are TGTGCCAGCAGGACTAGCGGGAGTAAAGAGACCCAGTACTTC. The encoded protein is CASRTSGSKETQYF.

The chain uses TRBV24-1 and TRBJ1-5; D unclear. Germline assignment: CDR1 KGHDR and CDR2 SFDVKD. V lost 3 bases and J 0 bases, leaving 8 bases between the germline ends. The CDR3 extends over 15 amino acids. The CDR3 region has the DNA TGTGCCACCAGTGATGGAGAAAATAGCAATCAGCCCCAGCATTTT. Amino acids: CATSDGENSNQPQHF.

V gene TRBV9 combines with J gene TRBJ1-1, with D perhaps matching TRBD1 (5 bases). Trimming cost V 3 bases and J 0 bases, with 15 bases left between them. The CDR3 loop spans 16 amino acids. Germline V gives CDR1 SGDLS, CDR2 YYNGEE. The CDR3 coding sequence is TGTGCCAGCAGCGAAGGGGTAACTAACTTGAACACTGAAGCTTTCTTT. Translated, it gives CASSEGVTNLNTEAFF.

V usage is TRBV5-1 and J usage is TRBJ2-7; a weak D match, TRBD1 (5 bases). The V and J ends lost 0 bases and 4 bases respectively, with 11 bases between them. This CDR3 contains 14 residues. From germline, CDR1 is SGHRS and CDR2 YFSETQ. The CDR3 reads CASSLAQGRYEQYF. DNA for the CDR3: TGCGCCAGCAGCTTGGCCCAGGGAAGGTACGAGCAGTACTTC.

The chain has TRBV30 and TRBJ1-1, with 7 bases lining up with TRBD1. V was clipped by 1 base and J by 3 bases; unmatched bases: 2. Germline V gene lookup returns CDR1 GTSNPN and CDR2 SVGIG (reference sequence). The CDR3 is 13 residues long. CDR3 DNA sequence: TGTGCCTGGAGTGGGACAGGCGACACTGAAGCTTTCTTT. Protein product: CAWSGTGDTEAFF.

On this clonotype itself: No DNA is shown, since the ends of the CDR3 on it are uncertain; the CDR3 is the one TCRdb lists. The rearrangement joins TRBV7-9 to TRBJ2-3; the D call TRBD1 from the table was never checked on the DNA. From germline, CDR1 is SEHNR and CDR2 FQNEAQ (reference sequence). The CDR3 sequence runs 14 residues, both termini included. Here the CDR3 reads CASSFFGQSDTQYF.

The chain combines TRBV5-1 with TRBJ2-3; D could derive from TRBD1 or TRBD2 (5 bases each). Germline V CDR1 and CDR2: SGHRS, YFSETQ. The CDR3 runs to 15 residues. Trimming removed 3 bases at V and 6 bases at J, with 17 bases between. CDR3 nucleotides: TGCGCCAGCAGCTCAGGGACCCAATCGTCGGATACGCAGTATTTT. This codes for CASSSGTQSSDTQYF.

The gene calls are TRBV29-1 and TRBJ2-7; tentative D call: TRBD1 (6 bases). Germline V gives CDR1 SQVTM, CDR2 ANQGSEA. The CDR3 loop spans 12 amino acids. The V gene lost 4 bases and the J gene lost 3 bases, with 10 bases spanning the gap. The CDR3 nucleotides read TGCAGCGTTGCAGGCAGGGGCTACGAGCAGTACTTC. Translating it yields CSVAGRGYEQYF.

The CDR3 sequence is CASSLVPDTGELFF. The CDR3 DNA sequence: TGCGCCAGCAGCCTAGTCCCCGACACCGGGGAGCTGTTTTTT. The chain combines TRBV4-1 with TRBJ2-2; no definite D call. CDR1 is MGHRA and CDR2 is YSYEKL in the germline V gene. V shed 4 bases and J shed 3 bases, with 9 bases lying between them. The CDR3 consists of 14 residues.

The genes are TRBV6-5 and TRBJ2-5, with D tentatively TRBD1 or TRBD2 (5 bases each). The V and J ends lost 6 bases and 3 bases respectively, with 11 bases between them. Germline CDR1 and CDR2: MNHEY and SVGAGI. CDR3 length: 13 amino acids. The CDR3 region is CASRRQGEETQYF. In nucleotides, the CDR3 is TGTGCCAGCAGGAGGCAGGGAGAAGAGACCCAGTACTTC.

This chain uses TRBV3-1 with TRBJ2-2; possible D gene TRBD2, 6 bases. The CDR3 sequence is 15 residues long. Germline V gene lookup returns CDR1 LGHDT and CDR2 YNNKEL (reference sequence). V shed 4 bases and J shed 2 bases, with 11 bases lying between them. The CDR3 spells CASSRGGINTGELFF. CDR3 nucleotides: TGTGCCAGCAGCCGTGGGGGGATAAACACCGGGGAGCTGTTTTTT.

CDR3 sequence (DNA): TGCGCCAGCAGCTTGGCCTCGTTCCCCGGGACAGCTTCCTACGAGCAGTACTTC. Translation: CASSLASFPGTASYEQYF. The chain is built from TRBV5-1 and TRBJ2-7; 7 bases line up with TRBD1. This CDR3 spans 18 amino acids. The trim removed 0 bases at V and 1 base at J, leaving 13 bases unmatched. Germline values: CDR1 SGHRS, CDR2 YFSETQ.

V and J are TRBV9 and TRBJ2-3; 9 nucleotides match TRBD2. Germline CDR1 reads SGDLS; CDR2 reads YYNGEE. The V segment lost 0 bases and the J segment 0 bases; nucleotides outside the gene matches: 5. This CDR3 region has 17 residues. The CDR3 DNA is TGTGCCAGCAGCGTAGGGGTAGCGGGGGCTAGCACAGATACGCAGTATTTT. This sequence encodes CASSVGVAGASTDTQYF. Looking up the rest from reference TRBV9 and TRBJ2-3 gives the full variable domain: DSGVTQTPKHLITATGQRVTLRCSPRSGDLSVYWYQQSLDQGLQFLIQYYNGEERAKGNILERFSAQQFPDLHSELNLSSLELGDSALYFCASSVGVAGASTDTQYFGPGTRLTVL.

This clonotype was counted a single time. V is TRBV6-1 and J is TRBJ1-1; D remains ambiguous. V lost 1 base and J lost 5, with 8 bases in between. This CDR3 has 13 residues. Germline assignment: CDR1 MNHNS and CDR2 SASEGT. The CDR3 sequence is CASSEVTETEAFF. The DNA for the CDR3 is TGTGCCAGCAGTGAAGTGACCGAAACTGAAGCTTTCTTT.